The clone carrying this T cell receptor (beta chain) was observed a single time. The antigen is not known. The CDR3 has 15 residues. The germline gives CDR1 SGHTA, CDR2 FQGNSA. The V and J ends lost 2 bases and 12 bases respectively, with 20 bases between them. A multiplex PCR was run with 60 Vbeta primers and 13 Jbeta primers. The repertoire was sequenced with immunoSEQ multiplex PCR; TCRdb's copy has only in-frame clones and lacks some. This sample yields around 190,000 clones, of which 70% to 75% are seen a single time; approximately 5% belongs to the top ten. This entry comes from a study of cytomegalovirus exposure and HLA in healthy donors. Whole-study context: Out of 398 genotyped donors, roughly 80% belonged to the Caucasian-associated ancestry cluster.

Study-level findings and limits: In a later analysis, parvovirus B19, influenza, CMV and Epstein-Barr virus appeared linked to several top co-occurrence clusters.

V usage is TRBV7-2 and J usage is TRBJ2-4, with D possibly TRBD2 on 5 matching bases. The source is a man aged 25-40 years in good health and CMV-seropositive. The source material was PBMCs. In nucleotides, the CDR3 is TGTGCCAGCAGCTTACCCCGAGGTGCCACCGAGGGTCAGTACTTC. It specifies CASSLPRGATEGQYF.